The source of this TCR beta chain is a study of blood T cell repertoires in COVID-19. Study as a whole: Specimens from acute and convalescent COVID-19 originated in the United States, Italy and Spain. Sources were T cells, B-cell-depleted T cells, or PBMCs; the material itself was cDNA or gDNA.

This clone was recorded a few times. In the original analysis: Nucleated cell counts were estimated from reference gene primer amplification. Clones were sequenced by immunoSEQ multiplex PCR, and TCRdb holds only the in-frame ones, with some missing. V and J calls and clone size are given by that table; D and trimming were obtained from the DNA. The sample has around 200,000 clones; over 70% are singletons. V was trimmed by 4 bases and J by 2 bases, leaving 11 bases between them. Germline V gene data show CDR1 as SQVTM and CDR2 as ANQGSEA. This CDR3 contains 13 residues. The rearrangement joins TRBV29-1 to TRBJ1-1, with D perhaps matching TRBD1 (6 bases). The sequence came from a woman between 50 and 59 years old with acute or convalescent COVID-19. Sequencing input: peripheral blood. CDR3 nucleotides: TGCAGCGTTGTTGGGACAACCAACACTGAAGCTTTCTTT. Translation gives CSVVGTTNTEAFF.